Reported below is one TCR beta chain. Its specificity is unknown. The CDR3 is 15 residues long. Trimming stripped 2 bases from V and 2 bases from J, with 13 bases between. The V gene's germline CDR1 is SEHNR and CDR2 FQNEAQ (reference sequence). Time point noted: healthy volunteer bleed at 6 weeks. Total RNA was isolated from unfractionated whole blood. This sample is part of a study of human T cells and chemical hapten exposure. For the study at large: Slight volume differences across pooled libraries mainly accounted for varying per-sample TCR yields.

General study results and limits: DPC sensitization produced no change in TCRs with frequency above 1 in 1000.

Unique molecular identifiers were attached to individual cDNA molecules within the library. In the original workflow: Samples ranged from about 23,224 to 690,600 TCRs, with a median of 95,638. TCRdb processed the RACE reads anew with MiXCR; each CDR3 protein has one entry. The V and J calls were determined by TCRdb, not by the authors. The data contain 60,000 to 80,000 distinct CDR3 sequences, about 6% of them singletons. The receptor's source is a female donor in good health. Some clones in this sample may be carry-over from other donors' samples. Specimen: whole blood. V gene TRBV7-9 combines with J gene TRBJ2-7; either TRBD1 or TRBD2 may fit D (5 bases each). CDR3 bases: TGTGCCAGCAGCTTACGGTCAGGGACCACCTACGAGCAGTACTTC. As protein: CASSLRSGTTYEQYF.